A selection of T cell receptor beta chains follows, all from one sample in a study of cytomegalovirus exposure and HLA in healthy donors. Measured with immunoSEQ multiplex PCR; TCRdb has only the in-frame clones, and not every one. The sample comprises 130,000 or so clones, 85% to 90% of which are singletons, and approximately 10% rests with the top ten. Sequencing was done on a sample of PBMCs. Receptor source: a woman under 30 in good health and CMV-seropositive. The CDR3 runs from the conserved cysteine through the conserved F or W. D genes are given only for firm matches. Rows may omit the clone size; those that give it use once, few, many or a size class.

TRBV4-3	-	TRBJ2-6	16	-	TGCGCCAGCAGCCAAGAGGAGGGGAGTGGGGCCAACGTCCTGACTTTC	CASSQEEGSGANVLTF
TRBV6-5	-	TRBJ2-2	15	-	TGTGCCAGCAGTTACTCAGGAGGGAACACCGGGGAGCTGTTTTTT	CASSYSGGNTGELFF
TRBV27	-	TRBJ1-1	15	-	TGTGCCAGCAGTATCAGGGGTACAGGCCTAAATGAAGCTTTCTTT	CASSIRGTGLNEAFF
TRBV4-2	-	TRBJ2-1	18	-	TGTGCCAGCAGCCAAGATCCACTGAGGGCGGGGACCTACAATGAGCAGTTCTTC	CASSQDPLRAGTYNEQFF
TRBV15	-	TRBJ2-4	18	TRBD2	TGTGCCACCAGCAGAGACCCCAACCTAGCGGGGGTCAATAACATTCAGTACTTC	CATSRDPNLAGVNNIQYF
TRBV7-9	-	TRBJ1-2	16	TRBD1	TGTGCCAGCAGCCCCTCCGGGACAGGGAGCGGGTATGGCTACACCTTC	CASSPSGTGSGYGYTF
TRBV6-5	once	TRBJ1-2	13	-	TGTGCCACCTTCTTTCGGGGGAACTATGGCTACACCTTC	CATFFRGNYGYTF
TRBV18	-	TRBJ2-3	15	TRBD1	TGTGCCAGCTCACCACCGGGAACAGGGACAGATATGCAGTATTTT	CASSPPGTGTDMQYF
TRBV5-6	once	TRBJ2-3	16	TRBD2	TGTGCCAGCAGCGCTTGGGGACTAGCGGGGACAGATACGCAGTATTTT	CASSAWGLAGTDTQYF
TRBV6-1	-	TRBJ1-1	13	-	TGTGCCAGCAGCCTACCCCCGGACACCCGGGCTTTCTTT	CASSLPPDTRAFF
TRBV30	-	TRBJ1-2	14	-	TGTGCCTGGAGGGTAGGGGCCACACAAATTGGCTACACCTTC	CAWRVGATQIGYTF
TRBV5-1	-	TRBJ1-1	15	-	TGCGCCAGCAGCCCAGGGAGGGGATTGGCGACTGAAGCTTTCTTT	CASSPGRGLATEAFF
TRBV7-9	-	TRBJ2-1	14	-	TGTGCCAGCAGCTTAGATGTAGGGGTGGATGAGCAGTTCTTC	CASSLDVGVDEQFF
TRBV6-5	-	TRBJ2-2	15	TRBD1	TGTGCCAGCACTGGACAGGGGGACTACACCGGGGAGCTGTTTTTT	CASTGQGDYTGELFF
TRBV5-1	-	TRBJ1-2	17	-	TGCGCCAGTATTTTAAGGGGACTCACCGAAGCTAACTATGGCTACACCTTC	CASILRGLTEANYGYTF
TRBV28	-	TRBJ2-1	17	-	TGTGCCAGCAGAGGATTTAGGGACTTTTCCTCCTACAATGAGCAGTTCTTC	CASRGFRDFSSYNEQFF
TRBV25-1	-	TRBJ2-2	14	-	TGTGCCAGCAGAGATAGCGGTAACACCGGGGAGCTGTTTTTT	CASRDSGNTGELFF
TRBV10-3	-	TRBJ2-7	16	-	TGTGCCATCAGTGGGCTTACAGGGCGCCGGTCCTACGAGCAGTACTTC	CAISGLTGRRSYEQYF